One and the same sample provided the 25 T cell receptor beta chains below, sequenced in a study of OX40 agonist ivuxolimab in advanced cancers. This table comes from immunoSEQ multiplex PCR, and its TCRdb copy is limited to in-frame clones, with some not included. Of around 23,000 clones listed, 84% were seen once; the top ten hold roughly a third. The material was CD4+ or CD8+ T cells sorted from blood, obtained in a trial of the OX40 agonist ivuxolimab. The receptors were sampled from an adult with an advanced solid tumor such as melanoma, head and neck, liver or kidney cancer.

The CDR3 nucleotides are TGTGCCAGCAGTTTTTCCGGGACAGCCTACGAGCAGTACTTC. Protein: CASSFSGTAYEQYF. The V gene is TRBV27, the J gene TRBJ2-7, with TRBD1 matching over 7 bases. Germline trimming cut 3 bases from V and 2 bases from J; bases unmatched to any gene: 4. This CDR3 spans 14 amino acids. Germline CDR1 MNHEY, CDR2 SMNVEV (reference sequence).

Only one count was recorded for this clone. The chain carries TRBV14 and TRBJ2-1, with 8 bases identical to TRBD2. The CDR3 length is 14 residues. Germline trimming cut 4 bases from V and 8 bases from J; bases unmatched to any gene: 7. Germline CDR1 reads SGHDN; CDR2 reads FVKESK. CDR3 DNA: TGTGCCAGCAGCCGACTAGCGACTGTCGATGAGCAGTTCTTC. Amino acid sequence: CASSRLATVDEQFF.

This rearrangement joins TRBV5-1 to TRBJ2-1; maybe TRBD2 (5 bases). The ends were cut back, 1 base at V and 2 bases at J, with 10 bases in the middle. Germline values: CDR1 SGHRS, CDR2 YFSETQ. This CDR3 contains 15 residues. CDR3 coding DNA: TGCGCCAGCAGCTTGCGGCCGGGGACCTACAATGAGCAGTTCTTC. This sequence encodes CASSLRPGTYNEQFF.

This clone was seen once. The chain employs TRBV7-3 and TRBJ2-1; maybe TRBD2 (5 bases). Germline values: CDR1 SGHTA, CDR2 FQGTGA. The CDR3 loop spans 13 amino acids. V dropped 4 bases and J dropped 9 bases, with 13 bases sitting between them. Written as DNA, the CDR3 is TGTGCCAGCAGCTCGGGGTGGTCTAGTGAGCAGTTCTTC. This sequence encodes CASSSGWSSEQFF.

This chain uses TRBV27 with TRBJ1-2, with TRBD1 matching over 7 bases. V shed 3 bases and J 4 bases; nucleotides not matched to a gene: 8. This CDR3 is built from 15 residues. Germline V gene lookup returns CDR1 MNHEY and CDR2 SMNVEV (reference sequence). This chain's CDR3 is CASSLAGQSPYGYTF. For the CDR3, the DNA is TGTGCCAGCAGTTTGGCGGGACAGAGCCCCTATGGCTACACCTTC.

CDR3 bases: TGTGCCAGCAGCCGACAGGCGGGGGAGAGGGGGGCCAACGTCCTGACTTTC. Its protein product is CASSRQAGERGANVLTF. This chain joins TRBV7-9 and TRBJ2-6, with D maybe TRBD2 (7 bases). Trimming cost V 5 bases and J 4 bases, with 18 bases left between them. CDR1 is SEHNR, CDR2 FQNEAQ, per germline (reference sequence). This CDR3 is 17 amino acids long.

This clone was counted only a few times. The chain joins TRBV5-1 to TRBJ2-3; D remains ambiguous. The V and J ends lost 1 base and 2 bases respectively, with 8 bases between them. The germline V gene has CDR1 SGHRS and CDR2 YFSETQ. CDR3 length: 14 residues. The CDR3 DNA is TGCGCCAGCAGCTTGAGGGTAGCCACAGATACGCAGTATTTT. It translates to CASSLRVATDTQYF.

The chain recombines TRBV27 with TRBJ2-7, with TRBD2 matching 8 bases. J gave up 3 bases and V 10 bases, and 14 bases lay outside the gene matches. This CDR3 is 15 amino acids long. Germline V lookup: CDR1 MNHEY, CDR2 SMNVEV (reference sequence). CDR3 residues: CATRTSRGNFYEQYF. The CDR3 bases are TGTGCCACCCGGACTAGCCGGGGGAATTTCTACGAGCAGTACTTC.

The rearrangement uses TRBV7-9 and TRBJ2-1; D might be TRBD1 or TRBD2, each matching 5 bases. This CDR3 spans 15 amino acids. The V gene's germline CDR1 is SEHNR and CDR2 FQNEAQ (reference sequence). Deletions cut 4 bases from V and 9 bases from J, with 19 bases between. The CDR3 loop reads CASSSTEKVGTEQFF. The CDR3 region has the DNA TGTGCCAGCAGCTCAACGGAGAAGGTCGGGACTGAGCAGTTCTTC.

The V and J genes are TRBV28 and TRBJ2-7; 8 nucleotides line up with TRBD2. Germline V gene lookup returns CDR1 MDHEN and CDR2 SYDVKM. V shed 5 bases, J shed 4 bases, and the junction held 10 bases outside the gene matches. The CDR3 sequence is 15 residues long. This chain's CDR3 is CASSESGGGGYEQYF. The CDR3 DNA follows: TGTGCCAGCAGTGAAAGCGGGGGAGGTGGGTACGAGCAGTACTTC.

The chain couples TRBV4-2 to TRBJ2-2; TRBD2 agrees at 8 bases. Unmatched junction bases numbered 14, after V lost 4 bases and J lost 1 base. The CDR3 extends over 19 amino acids. Germline lookup yields CDR1 LGHNA and CDR2 YNFKEQ. The CDR3 sequence: CASSLYAPGLGGNTGELFF. In DNA, the CDR3 is TGTGCCAGCAGCCTTTACGCTCCGGGACTAGGGGGGAACACCGGGGAGCTGTTTTTT.

The chain carries TRBV13 and TRBJ2-7; weak D call: TRBD2 (5 bases). Germline CDR1 reads PRHDT; CDR2 reads FYEKMQ (reference sequence). Trimming removed 5 bases from V and 0 bases from J, with 11 bases in between. This CDR3 contains 14 residues. CDR3 nucleotide sequence: TGTGCCAGCAGCGCGGCGCGGGCCTCCTACGAGCAGTACTTC. Residues: CASSAARASYEQYF.

J is TRBJ2-1 and V is TRBV9; no firm D call. Trimming stripped 3 bases from V and 2 bases from J, with 12 bases between. Germline V gene sequence: CDR1 SGDLS, CDR2 YYNGEE. The CDR3 is 15 amino acids. CDR3 coding DNA: TGTGCCAGCAGCGACCACGCCGAGCCCTACAATGAGCAGTTCTTC. As protein: CASSDHAEPYNEQFF.

The V and J genes are TRBV7-6 and TRBJ2-2; 7 nucleotides align to TRBD1. The germline gives CDR1 SGHVS, CDR2 FNYEAQ. This CDR3 is 16 amino acids long. With V trimmed by 1 base and J by 0 bases, 2 bases remained unmatched. The CDR3 DNA sequence: TGTGCCAGCAGCTTAGGAGGGGGCTCGAACACCGGGGAGCTGTTTTTT. Translated, it gives CASSLGGGSNTGELFF.

The chain employs TRBV15 and TRBJ2-2; 8 nucleotides align to TRBD2. The CDR3 is 14 residues long. V trimming: 8 bases; J trimming: 4 bases; junction bases outside the gene matches: 6. Germline CDR1 and CDR2: LNHNV and YYDKDF (reference sequence). CDR3 sequence reads: CATRGGRVTGELFF. The CDR3 DNA reads as TGTGCCACCCGGGGGGGGCGCGTCACCGGGGAGCTGTTTTTT.

The chain recombines TRBV15 with TRBJ2-5; perhaps TRBD1 as D (5 bases). The better agreement between TRBJ2-7 and the DNA end casts doubt on the J call. This CDR3 has 14 residues. The germline gives CDR1 LNHNV, CDR2 YYDKDF (reference sequence). CDR3 bases: TGTGCCACCAGCTCCCTGGGGCCCTCCTACGAGCAGTACTTC. Its translation: CATSSLGPSYEQYF.

The chain employs TRBV6-1 and TRBJ1-1, with TRBD1 as a possible D gene (5 bases). V lost 6 bases to trimming and J lost 7 bases, with 15 bases between them. The CDR3 spans 13 residues. Germline V gene data show CDR1 as MNHNS and CDR2 as SASEGT. For the CDR3, the DNA is TGTGCCAGCAGCCTCGCTTTGGGGGGTGAAGCTTTCTTT. Protein product: CASSLALGGEAFF.

V gene TRBV5-1 combines with J gene TRBJ2-5, with D uncertain. The V gene's germline CDR1 is SGHRS and CDR2 YFSETQ. The CDR3 consists of 13 residues. V lost 6 bases to trimming and J lost 5 bases, with 14 bases between them. The CDR3 bases are TGCGCCAGCACGAGCTTCGCACGGGAGACCCAGTACTTC. Protein product: CASTSFARETQYF. The entire variable domain, with the rest obtained from reference TRBV5-1 and TRBJ2-5, is as follows: KAGVTQTPRYLIKTRGQQVTLSCSPISGHRSVSWYQQTPGQGLQFLFEYFSETQRNKGNFPGRFSGRQFSNSRSEMNVSTLELGDSALYLCASTSFARETQYFGPGTRLLVL.

The rearrangement joins TRBV28 to TRBJ1-1; 7 nucleotides align to TRBD1. The germline V gene has CDR1 MDHEN and CDR2 SYDVKM. CDR3 length: 15 amino acids. Trimming removed 3 bases from V and 1 base from J; junction bases left unmatched: 5. CDR3 amino acids: CASSLPQGWNTEAFF. The DNA for the CDR3 is TGTGCCAGCAGTTTGCCACAGGGGTGGAACACTGAAGCTTTCTTT.

The chain employs TRBV25-1 and TRBJ2-5; D not resolved. The CDR3 has 13 residues. The V end was cut by 3 bases, the J end by 0 bases, with 5 bases between. The germline V gene encodes CDR1 MGHDK and CDR2 SYGVNS. The CDR3 DNA sequence: TGTGCCAGCAGTGACCCTAACCAAGAGACCCAGTACTTC. This codes for CASSDPNQETQYF.

The chain combines TRBV5-4 with TRBJ1-1, with TRBD1 matching 8 bases. CDR3 length equals 14 residues. Germline CDR1 SGHNT, CDR2 YYREEE (reference sequence). The trim removed 4 bases at V and 5 bases at J, leaving 7 bases unmatched. The CDR3 spells CASSPGQGGTEAFF. DNA of the CDR3: TGTGCCAGCAGCCCAGGACAGGGAGGTACTGAAGCTTTCTTT.

This chain connects TRBV7-8 to TRBJ1-4; 8 positions agree with TRBD1. V was clipped by 5 bases and J by 7 bases; unmatched bases: 12. Germline CDR1 reads SGHVS; CDR2 reads FQNEAQ. CDR3 length equals 16 residues. Written as DNA, the CDR3 is TGTGCCAGCAGCCCGTTCCCGACAGGGGAGGGTGAAAAACTGTTTTTT. Translated: CASSPFPTGEGEKLFF.

This chain links TRBV7-9 with TRBJ2-3, with 8 bases fitting TRBD2. The germline V gene encodes CDR1 SEHNR and CDR2 FQNEAQ (reference sequence). Trimming at V came to 5 bases and at J to 0 bases, leaving 10 bases not matched to a gene. There are 17 residues in the CDR3. The CDR3 sequence: CASSPTSGRESTDTQYF. DNA of the CDR3: TGTGCCAGCAGCCCTACTAGCGGCCGGGAAAGCACAGATACGCAGTATTTT.

The V call is TRBV4-2, the J call TRBJ2-7; D unresolved. Looked up from germline, CDR1 is LGHNA and CDR2 is YNFKEQ. V was trimmed by 0 bases and J by 0 bases, leaving 9 bases between them. This CDR3 is built from 15 residues. The CDR3 DNA reads TGTGCCAGCAGCCAAGATCTGAGGAGCTCCTACGAGCAGTACTTC. As protein: CASSQDLRSSYEQYF.

V usage is TRBV6-6 and J usage is TRBJ2-7; no firm D call. V was clipped by 7 bases and J by 7 bases, with 11 bases between them. Germline loops: CDR1 MNHNY, CDR2 SVGAGI (reference sequence). This CDR3 is built from 11 residues. CDR3 loop: CASTNGREQYF. The CDR3 DNA follows: TGTGCCAGCACCAATGGGCGGGAGCAGTACTTC.